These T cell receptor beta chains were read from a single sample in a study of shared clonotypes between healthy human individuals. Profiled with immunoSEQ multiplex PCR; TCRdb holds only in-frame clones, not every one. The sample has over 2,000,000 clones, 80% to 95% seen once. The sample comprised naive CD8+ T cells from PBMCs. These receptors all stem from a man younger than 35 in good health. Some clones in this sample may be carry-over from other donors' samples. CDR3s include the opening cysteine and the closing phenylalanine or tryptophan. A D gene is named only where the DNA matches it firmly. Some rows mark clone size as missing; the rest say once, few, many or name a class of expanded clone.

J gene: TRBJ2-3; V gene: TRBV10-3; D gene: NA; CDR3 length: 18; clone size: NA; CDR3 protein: CAISESLWVATSTDTQYF; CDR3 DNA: TGTGCCATCAGTGAGTCCCTTTGGGTAGCGACTAGCACAGATACGCAGTATTTT
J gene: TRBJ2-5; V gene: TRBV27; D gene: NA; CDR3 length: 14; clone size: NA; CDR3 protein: CASSLRDYQETQYF; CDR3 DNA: TGTGCCAGCAGTTTAAGGGATTACCAAGAGACCCAGTACTTC
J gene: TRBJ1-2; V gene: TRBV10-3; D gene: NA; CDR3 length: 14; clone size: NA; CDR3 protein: CAIRSPMGNYGYTF; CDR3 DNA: TGTGCCATCAGAAGCCCCATGGGCAACTATGGCTACACCTTC
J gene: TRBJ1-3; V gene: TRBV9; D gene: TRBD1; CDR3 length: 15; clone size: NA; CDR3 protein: CASSVDRGRGNTIYF; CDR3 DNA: TGTGCCAGCAGCGTAGACAGGGGGCGAGGAAACACCATATATTTT
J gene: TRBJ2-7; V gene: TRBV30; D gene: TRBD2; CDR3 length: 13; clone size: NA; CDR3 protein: CAWEGLAGADLYF; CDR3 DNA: TGTGCCTGGGAGGGGCTAGCGGGAGCTGATCTGTACTTC
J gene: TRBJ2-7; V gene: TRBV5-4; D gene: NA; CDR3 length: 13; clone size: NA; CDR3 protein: CASSLDMWGGQYF; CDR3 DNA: TGTGCCAGCAGCTTGGATATGTGGGGCGGGCAGTACTTC
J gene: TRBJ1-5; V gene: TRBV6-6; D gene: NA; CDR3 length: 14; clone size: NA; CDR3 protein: CASSYLGLGQPQHF; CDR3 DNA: TGTGCCAGCAGTTACTTGGGCCTCGGTCAGCCCCAGCATTTT
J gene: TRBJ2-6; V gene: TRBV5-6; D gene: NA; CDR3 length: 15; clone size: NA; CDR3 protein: CASSVWGSGANVLTF; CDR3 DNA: TGTGCCAGCAGCGTTTGGGGGTCTGGGGCCAACGTCCTGACTTTC
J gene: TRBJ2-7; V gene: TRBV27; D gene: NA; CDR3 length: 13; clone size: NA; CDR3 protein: CASSFGQAYEQYF; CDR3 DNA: TGTGCCAGCAGTTTTGGACAAGCCTACGAGCAGTACTTC
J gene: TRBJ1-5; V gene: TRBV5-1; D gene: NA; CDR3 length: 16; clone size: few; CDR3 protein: CASSLGGDLGNQPQHF; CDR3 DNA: TGCGCCAGCAGCTTGGGAGGGGATTTGGGCAATCAGCCCCAGCATTTT
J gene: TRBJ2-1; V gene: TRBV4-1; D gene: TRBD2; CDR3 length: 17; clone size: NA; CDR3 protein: CASSRRLADPPYNEQFF; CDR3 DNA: TGCGCCAGCAGCCGCCGACTAGCGGATCCGCCGTACAATGAGCAGTTCTTC
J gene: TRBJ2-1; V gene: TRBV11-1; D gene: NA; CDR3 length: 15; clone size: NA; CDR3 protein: CASSFRELGYNEQFF; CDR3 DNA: TGTGCCAGCAGCTTCCGGGAGTTGGGTTACAATGAGCAGTTCTTC
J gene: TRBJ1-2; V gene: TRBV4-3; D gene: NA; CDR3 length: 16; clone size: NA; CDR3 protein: CASSQGSIGGFFGYTF; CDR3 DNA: TGCGCCAGCAGCCAGGGATCCATCGGGGGTTTCTTTGGCTACACCTTC
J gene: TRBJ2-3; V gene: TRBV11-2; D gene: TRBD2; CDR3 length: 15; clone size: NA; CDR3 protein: CASSNGPGGPDTQYF; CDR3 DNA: TGTGCCAGCAGCAACGGCCCGGGGGGGCCAGATACGCAGTATTTT
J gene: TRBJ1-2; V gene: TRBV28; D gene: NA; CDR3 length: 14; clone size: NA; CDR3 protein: CASSPSRGSYGYTF; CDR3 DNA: TGTGCCAGCAGCCCTTCGAGGGGGAGCTATGGCTACACCTTC
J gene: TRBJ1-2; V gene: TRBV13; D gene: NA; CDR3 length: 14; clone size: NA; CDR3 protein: CASSLGRSNYGYTF; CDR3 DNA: TGTGCCAGCAGCTTAGGCAGGTCTAACTATGGCTACACCTTC
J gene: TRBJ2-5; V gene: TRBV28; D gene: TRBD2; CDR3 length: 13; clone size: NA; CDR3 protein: CASSQTSEETQYF; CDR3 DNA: TGTGCCAGCAGCCAGACTAGCGAGGAGACCCAGTACTTC
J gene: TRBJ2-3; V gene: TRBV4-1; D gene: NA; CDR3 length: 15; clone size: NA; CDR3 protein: CASSQVWANTDTQYF; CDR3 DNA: TGCGCCAGCAGCCAAGTTTGGGCAAACACAGATACGCAGTATTTT
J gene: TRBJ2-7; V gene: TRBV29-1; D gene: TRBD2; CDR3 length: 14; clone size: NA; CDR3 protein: CSVEDRSGTYEQYF; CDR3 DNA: TGCAGCGTTGAAGATCGGAGCGGGACCTACGAGCAGTACTTC
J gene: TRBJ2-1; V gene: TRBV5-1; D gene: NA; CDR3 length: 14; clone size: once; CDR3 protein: CASRAGLSYNEQFF; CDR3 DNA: TGCGCCAGCAGGGCGGGTTTGTCCTACAATGAGCAGTTCTTC
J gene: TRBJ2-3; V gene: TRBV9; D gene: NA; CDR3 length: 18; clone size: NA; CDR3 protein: CASSVGPLLGIGGDTQYF; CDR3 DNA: TGTGCCAGCAGCGTAGGGCCTCTTTTGGGGATCGGAGGAGATACGCAGTATTTT
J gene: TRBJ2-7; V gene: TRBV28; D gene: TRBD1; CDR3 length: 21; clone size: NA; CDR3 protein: CASSFPAGPSDRVFNGYEQYF; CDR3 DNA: TGTGCCAGCAGTTTCCCCGCGGGTCCCTCGGACAGGGTCTTTAATGGCTACGAGCAGTACTTC
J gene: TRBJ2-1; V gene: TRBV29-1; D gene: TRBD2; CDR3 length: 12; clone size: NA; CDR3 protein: CSVLGGSGEQFF; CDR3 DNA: TGCAGCGTGTTGGGCGGGAGTGGTGAGCAGTTCTTC
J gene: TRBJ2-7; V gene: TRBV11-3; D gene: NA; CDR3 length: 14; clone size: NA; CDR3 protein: CASSFAGGSYEQYF; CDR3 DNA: TGTGCCAGCAGCTTTGCGGGCGGCTCCTACGAGCAGTACTTC
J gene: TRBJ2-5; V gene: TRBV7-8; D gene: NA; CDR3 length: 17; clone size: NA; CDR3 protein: CASSSKNLGGVQETQYF; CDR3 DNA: TGTGCCAGCAGCTCAAAAAACCTCGGGGGCGTCCAAGAGACCCAGTACTTC
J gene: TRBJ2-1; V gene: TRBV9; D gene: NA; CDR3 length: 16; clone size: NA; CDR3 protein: CASSVGNRVAYNEQFF; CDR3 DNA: TGTGCCAGCAGCGTAGGAAACAGGGTGGCTTACAATGAGCAGTTCTTC
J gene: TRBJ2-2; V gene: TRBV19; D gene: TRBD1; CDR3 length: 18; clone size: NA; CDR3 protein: CASSGDRVSRLNTGELFF; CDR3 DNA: TGTGCCAGTAGTGGCGACAGGGTGTCAAGATTGAACACCGGGGAGCTGTTTTTT
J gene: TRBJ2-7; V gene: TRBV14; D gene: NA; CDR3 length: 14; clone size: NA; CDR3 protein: CASSQVPVTYEQYF; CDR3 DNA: TGTGCCAGCAGCCAAGTGCCCGTTACCTACGAGCAGTACTTC
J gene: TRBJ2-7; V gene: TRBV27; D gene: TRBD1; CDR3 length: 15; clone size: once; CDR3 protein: CASSRGTGVGYEQYF; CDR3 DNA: TGTGCCAGCAGTCGAGGGACAGGGGTGGGCTACGAGCAGTACTTC
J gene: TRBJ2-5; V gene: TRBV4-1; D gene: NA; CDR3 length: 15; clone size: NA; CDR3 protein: CASRALETNQETQYF; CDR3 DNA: TGCGCCAGCAGAGCTCTAGAGACTAACCAAGAGACCCAGTACTTC
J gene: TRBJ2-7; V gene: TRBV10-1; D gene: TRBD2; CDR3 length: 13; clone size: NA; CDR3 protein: CASSEQRESEQYF; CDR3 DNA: TGCGCCAGCAGTGAGCAGCGGGAATCCGAGCAGTACTTC
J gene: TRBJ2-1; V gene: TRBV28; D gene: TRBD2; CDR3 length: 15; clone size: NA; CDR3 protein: CASSLGTSAYNEQFF; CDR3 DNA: TGTGCCAGCAGTTTGGGGACTAGCGCCTACAATGAGCAGTTCTTC
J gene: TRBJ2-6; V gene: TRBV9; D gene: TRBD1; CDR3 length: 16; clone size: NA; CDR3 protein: CASSASGGTGANVLTF; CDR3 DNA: TGTGCCAGCAGCGCATCAGGGGGCACTGGGGCCAACGTCCTGACTTTC
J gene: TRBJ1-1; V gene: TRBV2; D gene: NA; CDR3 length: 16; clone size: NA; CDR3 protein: CASSEVRGGGNTEAFF; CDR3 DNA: TGTGCCAGCAGTGAAGTTCGAGGGGGTGGAAACACTGAAGCTTTCTTT
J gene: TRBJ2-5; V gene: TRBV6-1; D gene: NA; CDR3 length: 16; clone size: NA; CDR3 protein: CASSERGAGWVETQYF; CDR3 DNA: TGTGCCAGCAGTGAAAGGGGGGCAGGGTGGGTTGAGACCCAGTACTTC
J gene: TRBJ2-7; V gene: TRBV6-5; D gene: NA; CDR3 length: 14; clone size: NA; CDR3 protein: CASTPEGESYEQYF; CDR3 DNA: TGTGCCAGCACCCCGGAGGGAGAATCCTACGAGCAGTACTTC
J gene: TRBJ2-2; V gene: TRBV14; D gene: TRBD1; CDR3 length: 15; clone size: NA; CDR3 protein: CASSLGTENTGELFF; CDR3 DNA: TGTGCCAGCAGCCTCGGGACAGAAAACACCGGGGAGCTGTTTTTT
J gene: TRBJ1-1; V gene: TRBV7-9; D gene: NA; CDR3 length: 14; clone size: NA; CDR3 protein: CASSLIGVNTEAFF; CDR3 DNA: TGTGCCAGCAGCTTAATCGGGGTGAACACTGAAGCTTTCTTT
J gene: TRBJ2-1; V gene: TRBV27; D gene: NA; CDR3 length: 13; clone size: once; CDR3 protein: CASSQVSYNEQFF; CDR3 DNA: TGTGCCAGCAGTCAGGTCTCCTACAATGAGCAGTTCTTC